This T cell receptor (beta chain) was sequenced during a study of blood T cell repertoires in COVID-19. For the study at large: T cells, B-cell-depleted T cells, or PBMCs supplied cDNA or gDNA.

Method: immunoSEQ multiplex PCR; TCRdb's copy keeps in-frame clones and lacks some. The data contain about 430,000 clones, 75% to 90% of them seen just once; the ten biggest clones take up 0.95% to 1.3%. Enrolled through a virtual design, the participants were between roughly 18 and 100 years of age and came from about two dozen US areas. Donors in Cohort 3 counted as recovered after two negative PCRs, clearance, or symptom resolution. The germline V gene has CDR1 MGHRA and CDR2 YSYEKL. CDR3 length: 16 residues. The V end was cut by 3 bases, the J end by 1 base, with 10 bases between. The chain is built from TRBV4-1 and TRBJ1-6; D is possibly TRBD1 (6 bases). The clonotype was recovered from a man younger than 40 who had recovered from COVID-19. Sequenced: PBMCs or T cells enriched from blood (not recorded which). The CDR3 DNA follows: TGCGCCAGCAGCCAGCCAGGGGTTTCCTATAATTCACCCCTCCACTTT. This translates into CASSQPGVSYNSPLHF.